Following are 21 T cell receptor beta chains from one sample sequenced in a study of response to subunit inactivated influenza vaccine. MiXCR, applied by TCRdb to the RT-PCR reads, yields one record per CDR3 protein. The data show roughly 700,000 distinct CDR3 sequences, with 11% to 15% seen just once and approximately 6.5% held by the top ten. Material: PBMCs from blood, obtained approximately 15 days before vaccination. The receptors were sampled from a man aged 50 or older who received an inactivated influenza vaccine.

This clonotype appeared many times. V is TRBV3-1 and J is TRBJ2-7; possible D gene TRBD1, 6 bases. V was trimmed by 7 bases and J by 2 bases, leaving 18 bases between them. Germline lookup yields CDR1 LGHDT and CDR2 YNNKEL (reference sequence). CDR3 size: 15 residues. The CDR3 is CASTPSYRATYEQYF. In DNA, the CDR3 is TGTGCCAGCACGCCTTCATACAGGGCCACCTACGAGCAGTACTTC.

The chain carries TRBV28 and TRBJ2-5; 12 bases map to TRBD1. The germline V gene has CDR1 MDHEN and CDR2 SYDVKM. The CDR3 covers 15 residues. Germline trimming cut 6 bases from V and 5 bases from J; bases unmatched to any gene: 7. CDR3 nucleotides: TGTGCCAGCAGGGGGGCGGGACAGGGGGCGGAGACCCAGTACTTC. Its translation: CASRGAGQGAETQYF.

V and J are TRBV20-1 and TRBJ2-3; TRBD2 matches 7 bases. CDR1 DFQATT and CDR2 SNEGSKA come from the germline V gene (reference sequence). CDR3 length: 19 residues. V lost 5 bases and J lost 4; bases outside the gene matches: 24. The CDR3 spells CSAPDSRGRRTSRPDTQYF. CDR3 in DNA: TGCAGTGCTCCCGACAGTCGGGGTCGGCGGACTAGTCGCCCAGATACGCAGTATTTT.

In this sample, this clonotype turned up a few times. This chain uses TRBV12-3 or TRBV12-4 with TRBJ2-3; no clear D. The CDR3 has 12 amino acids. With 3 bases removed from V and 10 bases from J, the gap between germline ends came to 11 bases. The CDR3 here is CASSFSTRPQYF. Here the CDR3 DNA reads TGTGCCAGCAGTTTCTCTACACGGCCGCAGTATTTT.

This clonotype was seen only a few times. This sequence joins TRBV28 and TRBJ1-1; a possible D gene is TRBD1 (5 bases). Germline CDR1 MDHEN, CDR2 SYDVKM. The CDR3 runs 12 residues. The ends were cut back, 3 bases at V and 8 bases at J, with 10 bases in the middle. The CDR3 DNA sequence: TGTGCCAGCAGTTTCAGGGCATCGGAAGCTTTCTTT. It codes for CASSFRASEAFF.

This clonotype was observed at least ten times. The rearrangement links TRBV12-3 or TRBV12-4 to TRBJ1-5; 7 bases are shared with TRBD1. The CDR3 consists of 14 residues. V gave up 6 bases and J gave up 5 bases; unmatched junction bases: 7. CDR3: CASRRDSEYQPQHF. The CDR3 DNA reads TGTGCCAGCAGAAGGGACAGCGAATATCAGCCCCAGCATTTT.

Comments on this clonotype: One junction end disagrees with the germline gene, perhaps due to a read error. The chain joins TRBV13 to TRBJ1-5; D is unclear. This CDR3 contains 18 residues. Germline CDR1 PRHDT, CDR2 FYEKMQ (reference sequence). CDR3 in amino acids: CASSLGQFGGPSNQPQHF. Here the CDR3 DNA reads TGTGCCAGCAGTTTAGGCCAATTTGGAGGACCTAGCAATCAGCCCCAGCATTTT.

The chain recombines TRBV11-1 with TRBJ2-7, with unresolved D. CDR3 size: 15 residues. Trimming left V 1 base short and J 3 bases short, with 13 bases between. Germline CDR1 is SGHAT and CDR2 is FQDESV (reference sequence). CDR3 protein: CASSLDFSQSYEQYF. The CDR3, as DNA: TGTGCCAGCAGCTTAGACTTTTCGCAGAGCTACGAGCAGTACTTC. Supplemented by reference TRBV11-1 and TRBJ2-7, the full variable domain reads EAEVAQSPRYKITEKSQAVAFWCDPISGHATLYWYRQILGQGPELLVQFQDESVVDDSQLPKDRFSAERLKGVDSTLKIQPAELGDSAMYLCASSLDFSQSYEQYFGPGTRLTVT.

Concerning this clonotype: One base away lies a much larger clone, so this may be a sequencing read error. CDR3 DNA: TGTGCCAGCTCACCAGACCAGAACACTGAAGCTTTCTTT. This codes for CASSPDQNTEAFF. This chain uses TRBV18 with TRBJ1-1; D is uncertain. The V end lost 2 bases, the J end lost 1 base, and 5 bases lay between the germline ends. The CDR3 has 13 amino acids. The germline V gene encodes CDR1 KGHSH and CDR2 LQKENI.

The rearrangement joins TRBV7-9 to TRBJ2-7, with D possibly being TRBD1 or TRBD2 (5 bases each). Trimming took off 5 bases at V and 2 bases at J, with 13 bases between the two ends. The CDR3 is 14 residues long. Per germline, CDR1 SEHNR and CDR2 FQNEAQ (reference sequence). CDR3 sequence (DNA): TGTGCCAGCAGCCCCTGGGACCACGCCTACGAGCAGTACTTC. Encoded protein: CASSPWDHAYEQYF.

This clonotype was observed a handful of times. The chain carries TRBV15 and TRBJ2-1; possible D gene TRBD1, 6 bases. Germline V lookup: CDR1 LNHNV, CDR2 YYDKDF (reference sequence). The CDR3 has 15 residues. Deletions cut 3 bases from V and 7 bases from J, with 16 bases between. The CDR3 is CATSRDKLRGNEQFF. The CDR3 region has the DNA TGTGCCACCAGCAGGGACAAATTGAGGGGGAATGAGCAGTTCTTC.

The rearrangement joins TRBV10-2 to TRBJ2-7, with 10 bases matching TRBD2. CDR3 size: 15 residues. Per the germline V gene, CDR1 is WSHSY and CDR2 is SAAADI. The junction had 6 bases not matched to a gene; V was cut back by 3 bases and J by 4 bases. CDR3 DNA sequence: TGCGCCAGCAGTGAAGCCAGCGGGAGGGGTTACGAGCAGTACTTC. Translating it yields CASSEASGRGYEQYF.

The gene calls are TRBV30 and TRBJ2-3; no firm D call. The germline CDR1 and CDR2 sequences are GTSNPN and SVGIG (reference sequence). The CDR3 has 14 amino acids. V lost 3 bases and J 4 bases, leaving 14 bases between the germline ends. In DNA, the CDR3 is TGTGCCTGGAGGCACACCTCTCGTGCAGATACGCAGTATTTT. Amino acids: CAWRHTSRADTQYF.

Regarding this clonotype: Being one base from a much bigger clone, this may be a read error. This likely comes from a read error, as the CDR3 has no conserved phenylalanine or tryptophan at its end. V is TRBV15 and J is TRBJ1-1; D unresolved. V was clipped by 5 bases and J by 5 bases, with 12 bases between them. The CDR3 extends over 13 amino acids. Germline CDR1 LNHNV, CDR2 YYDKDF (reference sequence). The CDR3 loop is CATSSRSGTEAFL. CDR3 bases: TGTGCCACCAGCTCCCGGAGTGGGACTGAAGCTTTCCTT.

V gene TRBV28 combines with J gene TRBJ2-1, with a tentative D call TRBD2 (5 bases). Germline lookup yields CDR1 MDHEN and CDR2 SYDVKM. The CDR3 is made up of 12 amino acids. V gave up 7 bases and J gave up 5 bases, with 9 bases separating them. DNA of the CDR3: TGTGCCAGCATATCCGGGAACAATGAGCAGTTCTTC. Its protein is CASISGNNEQFF.

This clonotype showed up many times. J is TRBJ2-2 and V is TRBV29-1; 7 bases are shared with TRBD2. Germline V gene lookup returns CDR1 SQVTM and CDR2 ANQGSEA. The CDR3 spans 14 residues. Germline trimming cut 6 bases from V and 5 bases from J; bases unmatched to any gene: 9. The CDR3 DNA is TGCAGCGTCTCTAGCGGAGAGGGGACCGGGGAGCTGTTTTTT. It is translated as CSVSSGEGTGELFF.

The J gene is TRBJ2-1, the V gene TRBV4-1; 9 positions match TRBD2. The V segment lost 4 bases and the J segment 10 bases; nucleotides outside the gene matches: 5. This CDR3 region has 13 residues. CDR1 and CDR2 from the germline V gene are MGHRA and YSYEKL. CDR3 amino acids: CASSPGLAGEQFF. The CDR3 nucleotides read TGCGCCAGCAGCCCCGGGCTAGCGGGGGAGCAGTTCTTC.

This chain's CDR3 is CASSSEGGLTDTQYF. CDR3 DNA: TGTGCCAGCAGCTCAGAAGGCGGGTTGACAGATACGCAGTATTTT. This chain connects TRBV7-2 to TRBJ2-3, with a possible D match to TRBD2 (5 bases). Deletions cut 4 bases from V and 3 bases from J, with 14 bases between. The CDR3 contains 15 residues. Germline values: CDR1 SGHTA, CDR2 FQGNSA. The full variable domain, completed using reference TRBV7-2 and TRBJ2-3, is GAGVSQSPSNKVTEKGKDVELRCDPISGHTALYWYRQSLGQGLEFLIYFQGNSAPDKSGLPSDRFSAERTGGSVSTLTIQRTQQEDSAVYLCASSSEGGLTDTQYFGPGTRLTVL.

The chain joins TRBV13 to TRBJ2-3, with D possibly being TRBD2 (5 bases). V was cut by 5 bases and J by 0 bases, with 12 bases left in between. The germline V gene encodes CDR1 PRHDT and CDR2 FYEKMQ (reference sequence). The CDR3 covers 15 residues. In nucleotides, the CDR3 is TGTGCCAGCAGCCGGCACGGGATTAGCACAGATACGCAGTATTTT. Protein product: CASSRHGISTDTQYF.

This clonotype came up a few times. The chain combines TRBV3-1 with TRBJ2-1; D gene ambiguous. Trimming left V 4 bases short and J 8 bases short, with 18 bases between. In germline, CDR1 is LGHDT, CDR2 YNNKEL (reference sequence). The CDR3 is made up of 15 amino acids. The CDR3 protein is CASSPRRVGYDEQFF. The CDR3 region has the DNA TGTGCCAGCAGCCCCCGACGGGTTGGTTACGATGAGCAGTTCTTC.

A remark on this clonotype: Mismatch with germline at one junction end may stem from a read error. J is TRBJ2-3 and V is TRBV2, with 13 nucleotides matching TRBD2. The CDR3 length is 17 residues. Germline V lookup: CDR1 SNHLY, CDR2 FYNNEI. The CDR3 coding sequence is TGTGCCAGCAGTGACCCCACTAGCGGGGGGGCCCCAGATACGCAGGATTTT. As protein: CASSDPTSGGAPDTQDF.